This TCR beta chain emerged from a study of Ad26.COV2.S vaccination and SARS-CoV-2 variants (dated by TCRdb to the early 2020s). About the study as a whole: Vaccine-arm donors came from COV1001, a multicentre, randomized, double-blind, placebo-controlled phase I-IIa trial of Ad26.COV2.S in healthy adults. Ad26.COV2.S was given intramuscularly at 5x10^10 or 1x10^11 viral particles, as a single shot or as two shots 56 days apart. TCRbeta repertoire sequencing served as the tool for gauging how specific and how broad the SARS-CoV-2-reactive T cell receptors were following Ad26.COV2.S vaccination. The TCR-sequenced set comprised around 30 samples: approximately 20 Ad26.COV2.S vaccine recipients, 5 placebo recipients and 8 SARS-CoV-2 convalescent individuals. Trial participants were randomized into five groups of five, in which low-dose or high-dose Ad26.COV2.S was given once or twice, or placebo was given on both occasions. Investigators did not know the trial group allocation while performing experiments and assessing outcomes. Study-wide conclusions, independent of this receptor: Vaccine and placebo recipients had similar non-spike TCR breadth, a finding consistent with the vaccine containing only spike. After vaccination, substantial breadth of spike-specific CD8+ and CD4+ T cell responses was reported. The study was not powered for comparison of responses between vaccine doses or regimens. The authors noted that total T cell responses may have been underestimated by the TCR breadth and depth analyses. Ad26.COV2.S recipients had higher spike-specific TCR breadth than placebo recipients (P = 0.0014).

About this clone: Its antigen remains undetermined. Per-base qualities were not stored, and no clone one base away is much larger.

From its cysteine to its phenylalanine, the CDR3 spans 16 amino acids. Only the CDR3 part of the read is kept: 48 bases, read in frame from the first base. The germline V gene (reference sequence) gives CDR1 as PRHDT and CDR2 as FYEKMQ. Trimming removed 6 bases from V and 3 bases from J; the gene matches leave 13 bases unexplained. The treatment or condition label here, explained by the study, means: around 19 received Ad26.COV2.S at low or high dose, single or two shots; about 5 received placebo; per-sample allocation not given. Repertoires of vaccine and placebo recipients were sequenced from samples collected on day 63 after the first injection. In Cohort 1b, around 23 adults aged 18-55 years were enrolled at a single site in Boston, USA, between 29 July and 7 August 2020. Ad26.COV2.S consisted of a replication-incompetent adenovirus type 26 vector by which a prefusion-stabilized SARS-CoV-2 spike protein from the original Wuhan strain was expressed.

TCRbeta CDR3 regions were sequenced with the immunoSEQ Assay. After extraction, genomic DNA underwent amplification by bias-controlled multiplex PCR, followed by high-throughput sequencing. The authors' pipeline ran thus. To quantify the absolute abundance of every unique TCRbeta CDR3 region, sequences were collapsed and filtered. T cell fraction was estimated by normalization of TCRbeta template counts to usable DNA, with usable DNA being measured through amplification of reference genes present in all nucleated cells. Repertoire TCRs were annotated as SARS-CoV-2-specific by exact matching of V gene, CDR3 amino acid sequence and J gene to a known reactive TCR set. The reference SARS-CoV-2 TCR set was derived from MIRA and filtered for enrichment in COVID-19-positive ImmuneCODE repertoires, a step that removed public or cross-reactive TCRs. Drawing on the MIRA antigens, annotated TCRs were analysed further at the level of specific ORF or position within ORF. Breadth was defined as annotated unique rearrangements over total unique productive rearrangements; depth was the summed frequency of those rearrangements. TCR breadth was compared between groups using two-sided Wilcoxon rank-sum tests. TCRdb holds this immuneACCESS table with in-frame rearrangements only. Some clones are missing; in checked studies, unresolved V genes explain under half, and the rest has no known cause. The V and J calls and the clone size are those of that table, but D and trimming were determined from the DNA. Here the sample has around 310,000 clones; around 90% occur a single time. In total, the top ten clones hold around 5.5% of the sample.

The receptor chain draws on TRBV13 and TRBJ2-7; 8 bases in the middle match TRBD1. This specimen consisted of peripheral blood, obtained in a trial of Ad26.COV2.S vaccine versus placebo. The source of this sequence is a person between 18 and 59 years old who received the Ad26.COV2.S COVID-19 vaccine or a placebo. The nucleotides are TGTGCCAGCAGTATAGAATCAGGGACAGGACTCTACGAGCAGTACTTC. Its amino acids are CASSIESGTGLYEQYF. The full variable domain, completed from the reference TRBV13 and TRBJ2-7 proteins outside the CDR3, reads AAGVIQSPRHLIKEKRETATLKCYPIPRHDTVYWYQQGPGQDPQFLISFYEKMQSDKGSIPDRFSAQQFSDYHSELNMSSLELGDSALYFCASSIESGTGLYEQYFGPGTRLTVT.